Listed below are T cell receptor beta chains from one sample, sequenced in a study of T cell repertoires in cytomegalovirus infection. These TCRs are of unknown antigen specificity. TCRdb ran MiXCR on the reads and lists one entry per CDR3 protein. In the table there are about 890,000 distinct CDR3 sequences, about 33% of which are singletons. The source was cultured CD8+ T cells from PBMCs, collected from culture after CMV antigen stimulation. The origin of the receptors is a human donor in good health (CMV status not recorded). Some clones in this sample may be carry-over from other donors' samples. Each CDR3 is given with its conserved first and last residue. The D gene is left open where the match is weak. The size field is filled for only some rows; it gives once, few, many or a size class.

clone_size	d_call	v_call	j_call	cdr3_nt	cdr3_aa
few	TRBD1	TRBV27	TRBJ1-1	TGTGCCAGCGGACACAGGGGGCGGGGGAACACTGAAGCTTTCTTT	CASGHRGRGNTEAFF
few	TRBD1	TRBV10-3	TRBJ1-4	TGTGCCATCAGTGAGGAACAGGGGAGGGAAAAACTGTTTTTT	CAISEEQGREKLFF
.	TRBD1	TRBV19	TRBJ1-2	TGTGCCAGTAGTCCCCAACGGGACAGCCTCTATGGCTACACCTTC	CASSPQRDSLYGYTF
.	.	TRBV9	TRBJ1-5	TGTGCCAGCAGCGTAGATGGCAGACTAGATCAGCCCCAGCATTTT	CASSVDGRLDQPQHF
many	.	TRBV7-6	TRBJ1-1	TGTGCCAGCAGCAGAGAAAGAGGATGGAGGAACACTGAAGCTTTCTTT	CASSRERGWRNTEAFF
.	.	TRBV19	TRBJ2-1	TGTGCCAGTAGTTCCAGGGGGGACTACCTCTGGAATGAGCAGTTCTTC	CASSSRGDYLWNEQFF
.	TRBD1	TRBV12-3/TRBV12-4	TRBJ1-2	TGTGCCAGCAGTTCAGACAGGGGGCTTGGCTACACCTTC	CASSSDRGLGYTF
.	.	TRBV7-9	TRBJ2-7	TGTGCCAGCTCGAAGGGTTCAGAGCAGTACTTC	CASSKGSEQYF
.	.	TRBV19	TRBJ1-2	TGTGCCAGTAGTCCCCGGACCCGGGAGCACACCTTC	CASSPRTREHTF
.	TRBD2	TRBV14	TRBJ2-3	TGTGCCAGCAGCCGCGGGACTAGCGGGGGGGTGAGCACAGATACGCAGTATTTT	CASSRGTSGGVSTDTQYF
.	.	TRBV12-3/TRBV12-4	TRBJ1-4	TGTGCCAGCAGAGAAACAGGGCCACTGTTTTTT	CASRETGPLFF
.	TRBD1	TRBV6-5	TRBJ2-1	TGTGCCAGCAGTTGGGGACAGATGAACAATGAGCAGTTCTTC	CASSWGQMNNEQFF
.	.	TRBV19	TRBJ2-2	TGTGCCAGTAGTATGGGCGGCTTCGGGGAGCTGTTTTTT	CASSMGGFGELFF
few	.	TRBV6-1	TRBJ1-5	TGTGCCAGCAGTGTCTTGGGGGCATGGCAGCCCCAGCATTTT	CASSVLGAWQPQHF
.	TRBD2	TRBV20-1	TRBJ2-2	TGCAGTGCCATCGACCGGACTAGCGGGGTAGGAGATACCGGGGAGCTGTTTTTT	CSAIDRTSGVGDTGELFF
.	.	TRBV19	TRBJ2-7	TGTGCCAGTAGTGCTCGGGACCTCTACGAGCAGTACTTC	CASSARDLYEQYF
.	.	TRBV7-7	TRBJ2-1	TGTGCTAGCAGCTTAGCAGGGAAAAGGGAGCAGTTCTTC	CASSLAGKREQFF
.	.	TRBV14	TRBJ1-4	TGTGCCAGCAGCCAACGACAGGCGACCAATGAAAAACTGTTTTTT	CASSQRQATNEKLFF
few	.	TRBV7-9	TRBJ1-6	TGTGCCAGCAGCTTACCCGACAGGCGGGGGTCACCCCTCCACTTT	CASSLPDRRGSPLHF
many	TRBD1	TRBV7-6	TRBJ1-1	TGTGCCAGCAGCTTAGACGGACAGGCGCCTCTGAGGAACACTGAAGCTTTCTTT	CASSLDGQAPLRNTEAFF
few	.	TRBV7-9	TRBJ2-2	TGTGCCAGCACCCCTCGGGGGGCGGACACCGGGGAGCTGTTTTTT	CASTPRGADTGELFF
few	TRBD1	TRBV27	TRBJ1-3	TGTGCCAGCAGCTCGACAGGGATTGGAAACACCATATATTTT	CASSSTGIGNTIYF
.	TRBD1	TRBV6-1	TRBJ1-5	TGTGCCAGCAGAGACAGGGGGCAACGAAATCAGCCCCAGCATTTT	CASRDRGQRNQPQHF
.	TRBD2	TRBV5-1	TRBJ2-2	TGCGCCAGCAGCTTGCGCCTAGCGGGGACGAACACCGGGGAGCTGTTTTTT	CASSLRLAGTNTGELFF
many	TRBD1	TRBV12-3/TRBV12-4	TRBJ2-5	TGTGCCAGCAGTTTTGCCCCCTCTTCTACAGGGGCAATAGAGACCCAGTACTTC	CASSFAPSSTGAIETQYF
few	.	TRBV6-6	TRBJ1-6	TGTGCCAGCAGTTACAACGGGTTCGTTGATTCACCCCTCCACTTT	CASSYNGFVDSPLHF
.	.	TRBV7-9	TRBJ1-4	TGTGCCAGCAGCAAATCAGACCTTGGGGCTAATGAAAAACTGTTTTTT	CASSKSDLGANEKLFF
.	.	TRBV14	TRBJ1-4	TGTGCCAGCAGCCAAGGTAGTGGTGGTAAAGGTCTGTTTTTT	CASSQGSGGKGLFF
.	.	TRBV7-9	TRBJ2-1	TGTGCCAGCAGCTTAGAAGGACCTCCTGGCAATGAGCAGTTCTTC	CASSLEGPPGNEQFF
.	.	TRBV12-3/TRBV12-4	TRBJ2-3	TGTGCCAGCAGCCCCGTGGCGGGGGCCTTCACAAATACGCAGTATTTT	CASSPVAGAFTNTQYF
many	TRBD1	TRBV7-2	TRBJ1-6	TGTGCCAGCAGCTTAGAGGGACTGTGGTTTGGACAGGGTGGCTCACCCCTCCACTTT	CASSLEGLWFGQGGSPLHF